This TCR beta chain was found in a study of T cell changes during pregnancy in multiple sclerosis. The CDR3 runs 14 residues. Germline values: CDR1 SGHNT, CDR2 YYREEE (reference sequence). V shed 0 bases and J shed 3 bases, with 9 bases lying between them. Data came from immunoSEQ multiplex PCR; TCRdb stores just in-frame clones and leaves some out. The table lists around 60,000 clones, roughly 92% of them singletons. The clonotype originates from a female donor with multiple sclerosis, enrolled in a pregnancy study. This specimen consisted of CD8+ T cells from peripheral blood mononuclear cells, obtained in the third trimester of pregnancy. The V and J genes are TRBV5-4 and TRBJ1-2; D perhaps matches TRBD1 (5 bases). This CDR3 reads CASSLDQGDYGYTF. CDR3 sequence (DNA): TGTGCCAGCAGCTTGGATCAGGGTGACTATGGCTACACCTTC.